Shown below are 22 T cell receptor beta chains from a single sample sequenced in a study of blood T cell repertoires in COVID-19 (TCRdb year 2020). Libraries were prepared through the immunoSEQ multiplex PCR assay. TCRdb obtained this table from immuneACCESS and retained in-frame rearrangements with V and J assigned. These tables miss some clones; where compared with another copy, unresolved V genes account for less than half of the shortfall, and the remainder is unexplained. The sample data list 85,000 to 130,000 clones, and approximately 83% of these were observed just once. Jointly, the top ten make up approximately 2.6% of the sample. The sample taken for sequencing was PBMCs or T cells enriched from blood (not recorded which). The receptors shown here come from a woman aged 50 to 60 who had recovered from COVID-19.

The J gene is TRBJ2-1, the V gene TRBV5-6, with a possible D match to TRBD2 (5 bases). This CDR3 region has 16 residues. The germline V gene has CDR1 SGHDT and CDR2 YYEEEE. Trimming pared 0 bases from V and 0 bases from J, leaving 10 bases between. CDR3 sequence (DNA): TGTGCCAGCAGCTTGGCTTGGGAGAGCTCCTACAATGAGCAGTTCTTC. Translated: CASSLAWESSYNEQFF.

V is TRBV7-8 and J is TRBJ1-5; D uncertain. Germline CDR1 and CDR2: SGHVS and FQNEAQ. The CDR3 has 15 residues. The ends were cut back, 5 bases at V and 0 bases at J, with 11 bases in the middle. CDR3 nucleotides: TGTGCCAGCAGCCAGGACTACTATAGCAATCAGCCCCAGCATTTT. Translated, it gives CASSQDYYSNQPQHF.

CDR3 sequence reads: CATSLTVTGNTIYF. The CDR3 coding sequence is TGTGCCACCAGTCTGACAGTAACTGGAAACACCATATATTTT. This chain joins TRBV15 and TRBJ1-3, with D possibly TRBD1 on 5 matching bases. V lost 6 bases, J lost 2 bases, and 11 bases lay in between. The CDR3 has 14 residues. Germline V CDR1 and CDR2: LNHNV, YYDKDF (reference sequence).

The chain joins TRBV24-1 to TRBJ2-7; 8 bases align to TRBD1. The CDR3 length is 14 residues. Germline loops: CDR1 KGHDR, CDR2 SFDVKD. J lost 4 bases, V lost 9 bases, and 10 bases had no gene match. The CDR3 sequence: CATHRDRTDYEQYF. CDR3 coding DNA: TGTGCCACCCATCGGGACAGGACGGATTACGAGCAGTACTTC.

This clone was seen once. The chain carries TRBV14 and TRBJ2-7; D perhaps matches TRBD1 (5 bases). From germline, CDR1 is SGHDN and CDR2 FVKESK. This CDR3 region has 15 residues. Trimming stripped 0 bases from V and 2 bases from J, with 11 bases between. The CDR3, as DNA: TGTGCCAGCAGCCAAGACAGGGTGCTTCCCTACGAGCAGTACTTC. Amino acids: CASSQDRVLPYEQYF. The full variable domain, completed using reference TRBV14 and TRBJ2-7, is EAGVTQFPSHSVIEKGQTVTLRCDPISGHDNLYWYRRVMGKEIKFLLHFVKESKQDESGMPNNRFLAERTGGTYSTLKVQPAELEDSGVYFCASSQDRVLPYEQYFGPGTRLTVT.

The genes are TRBV3-1 (or the pseudogene TRBV3-2) and TRBJ1-5; maybe TRBD1 (5 bases). CDR3 size: 16 residues. CDR1 and CDR2 from the germline V gene are LGHDT and YNNKEL (reference sequence). V was trimmed by 4 bases and J by 5 bases, leaving 18 bases between them. The CDR3 region has the DNA TGTGCCAGCAGCCCCCATGGTGGGGGGTTCGATCAGCCCCAGCATTTT. Its protein is CASSPHGGGFDQPQHF.

The rearrangement uses TRBV4-1 and TRBJ2-5, with 7 bases matching TRBD2. V was pared by 6 bases and J by 2 bases, with 9 bases of the junction left unmatched. CDR3 length: 15 amino acids. Germline CDR1 and CDR2: MGHRA and YSYEKL. CDR3 sequence reads: CASSLRGGFQETQYF. In DNA, the CDR3 is TGCGCCAGCAGTCTACGGGGAGGGTTTCAAGAGACCCAGTACTTC.

The V gene is TRBV12-3 or TRBV12-4, the J gene TRBJ2-7; D is possibly TRBD1 (5 bases). V was pared by 1 base and J by 6 bases, with 7 bases between. The CDR3 extends over 12 amino acids. CDR3 bases: TGTGCCAGCAGTTTAGGCAGGGTCGAGCAGTACTTC. Protein product: CASSLGRVEQYF.

The chain joins TRBV11-2 to TRBJ2-5; 10 nucleotides line up with TRBD2. The CDR3 extends over 15 amino acids. V lost 4 bases and J lost 5; bases outside the gene matches: 7. Germline-derived CDR1 and CDR2 are SGHAT and FQNNGV. The CDR3 spells CASSSFPSGSETQYF. Here the CDR3 DNA reads TGTGCCAGCAGCTCCTTTCCTAGCGGGAGCGAGACCCAGTACTTC.

V usage is TRBV19 and J usage is TRBJ2-1; 11 positions match TRBD2. Germline V gene lookup returns CDR1 LNHDA and CDR2 SQIVND (reference sequence). After removal of 1 base from V and 10 bases from J, the junction contained 12 bases not matched to a gene. This CDR3 has 17 residues. The CDR3 is CASSIVSLASGGREQFF. CDR3 in DNA: TGTGCCAGTAGTATAGTATCGTTGGCTAGCGGGGGGCGGGAGCAGTTCTTC. The full variable domain, completed using reference TRBV19 and TRBJ2-1, is DGGITQSPKYLFRKEGQNVTLSCEQNLNHDAMYWYRQDPGQGLRLIYYSQIVNDFQKGDIAEGYSVSREKKESFPLTVTSAQKNPTAFYLCASSIVSLASGGREQFFGPGTRLTVL.

The rearrangement joins TRBV3-1 (or the pseudogene TRBV3-2) to TRBJ1-6; the D gene is possibly TRBD1 (5 bases). Trimming left V 0 bases short and J 11 bases short, with 14 bases between. This CDR3 is 15 amino acids long. Germline loops: CDR1 LGHDT, CDR2 YNNKEL (reference sequence). DNA for the CDR3: TGTGCCAGCAGCCAAGATGCTGGGTCGGGGGCACCCCTCCACTTT. Encoded protein: CASSQDAGSGAPLHF.

This chain uses TRBV28 with TRBJ2-5; a weak D match, TRBD2 (5 bases). Trimming cost V 3 bases and J 3 bases, with 8 bases left between them. There are 13 residues in the CDR3. Germline lookup yields CDR1 MDHEN and CDR2 SYDVKM. The CDR3 loop is CASSFVGEETQYF. The CDR3 DNA reads as TGTGCCAGCAGTTTTGTGGGAGAAGAGACCCAGTACTTC.

V and J are TRBV5-4 and TRBJ1-1; D not certain. The CDR3 covers 14 residues. Trimming removed 4 bases from V and 1 base from J, with 11 bases in between. Germline CDR1 is SGHNT and CDR2 is YYREEE (reference sequence). This CDR3 is CASSRRETNTEAFF. CDR3 coding DNA: TGTGCCAGCAGCCGGCGGGAAACGAACACTGAAGCTTTCTTT.

This clone was counted between two and nine times. The rearrangement links TRBV6-5 to TRBJ2-5; 9 positions match TRBD1. The germline CDR1 and CDR2 sequences are MNHEY and SVGAGI. The CDR3 runs 12 residues. The V and J ends lost 6 bases and 4 bases, in that order; junction bases with no gene match: 0. The CDR3 DNA reads as TGTGCCAGCAGGGACAGGGGAGAGACCCAGTACTTC. This encodes CASRDRGETQYF.

The count of this clone is one. This sequence joins TRBV27 and TRBJ2-7; D might be TRBD1 (6 bases). CDR1 MNHEY and CDR2 SMNVEV come from the germline V gene (reference sequence). V was shortened by 6 bases and J by 3 bases, with 12 bases between the two germline ends. This CDR3 region has 13 residues. The CDR3 DNA is TGTGCCAGCAGATCCGGGACATTCTACGAGCAGTACTTC. This gives the protein CASRSGTFYEQYF.

This chain connects TRBV28 to TRBJ1-1, with 7 bases that match TRBD1. This CDR3 comprises 15 residues. Germline CDR1 and CDR2: MDHEN and SYDVKM. V gave up 5 bases and J gave up 8 bases; unmatched junction bases: 14. Here the CDR3 reads CASSPSTGKGPEAFF. DNA of the CDR3: TGTGCCAGCAGTCCGTCGACAGGGAAGGGACCCGAAGCTTTCTTT.

The chain links TRBV11-2 to TRBJ1-3; no clear D. Germline CDR1 reads SGHAT; CDR2 reads FQNNGV. V was cut by 0 bases and J by 0 bases, with 6 bases left in between. The CDR3 loop spans 15 amino acids. CDR3 amino acids: CASSLDGISGNTIYF. The CDR3 nucleotides are TGTGCCAGCAGCTTAGACGGGATCTCTGGAAACACCATATATTTT.

Concerning this clone: One end of the junction does not line up with germline, which may come from a read error. The chain is built from TRBV30 and TRBJ1-1, with a possible D match to TRBD1 (5 bases). This CDR3 has 15 amino acids. The germline CDR1 and CDR2 sequences are GTSNPN and SVGIG (reference sequence). CDR3 DNA: TGTGCCTGGTGTGTCGGCGGGGGGGGGAGGACTGAAGCTTTCTTT. Protein sequence: CAWCVGGGGRTEAFF.

The chain combines TRBV27 with TRBJ2-3, with D tentatively TRBD1 (6 bases). V lost 2 bases to trimming and J lost 5 bases, with 8 bases between them. The CDR3 runs 13 residues. Per germline, CDR1 MNHEY and CDR2 SMNVEV (reference sequence). The DNA of the CDR3 is TGTGCCAGCAGTTTAGTAGGGGGAGATACGCAGTATTTT. Residues: CASSLVGGDTQYF.

This sequence joins TRBV27 and TRBJ2-2, with TRBD2 as a possible D gene (6 bases). CDR1 and CDR2 (germline): MNHEY, SMNVEV (reference sequence). CDR3 length: 13 amino acids. The CDR3: CASAISGTGELFF. CDR3 DNA: TGTGCGTCGGCTATTAGCGGAACCGGGGAGCTGTTTTTT.

The chain uses TRBV19 and TRBJ2-3, with TRBD2 matching 8 bases. The junction had 7 bases not matched to a gene; V was cut back by 3 bases and J by 2 bases. The germline V gene has CDR1 LNHDA and CDR2 SQIVND (reference sequence). The CDR3 runs 16 residues. The CDR3 region has the DNA TGTGCCAGTAGTATCCAAGCGGGGGACTACACAGATACGCAGTATTTT. It specifies CASSIQAGDYTDTQYF.

The chain employs TRBV5-1 and TRBJ2-1; D is uncertain. The germline V gene encodes CDR1 SGHRS and CDR2 YFSETQ. The V end was cut by 1 base, the J end by 6 bases, with 5 bases between. The CDR3 sequence is 12 residues long. CDR3 loop: CASSLSTNEQFF. DNA for the CDR3: TGCGCCAGCAGCTTGAGCACCAATGAGCAGTTCTTC. The variable domain in full, with the rest retrieved from reference TRBV5-1 and TRBJ2-1, is KAGVTQTPRYLIKTRGQQVTLSCSPISGHRSVSWYQQTPGQGLQFLFEYFSETQRNKGNFPGRFSGRQFSNSRSEMNVSTLELGDSALYLCASSLSTNEQFFGPGTRLTVL.